A single sample gave rise to the 8 T cell receptor beta chains below, sequenced in a study of blood T cell repertoires in COVID-19. The assay was immunoSEQ multiplex PCR, and TCRdb's table has in-frame clones only and misses some. The sample has around 300,000 clones, about 83% seen once. Sequences were obtained from PBMCs or T cells enriched from blood (not recorded which). These receptors came from a woman in her 40s who had recovered from COVID-19.

The chain has TRBV5-4 and TRBJ2-3, with TRBD2 as a possible D gene (5 bases). This CDR3 is 15 amino acids long. The V gene lost 2 bases and the J gene lost 4 bases, with 14 bases spanning the gap. In germline, CDR1 is SGHNT, CDR2 YYREEE (reference sequence). This CDR3 is CASSLGFGGSDTQYF. The CDR3 DNA reads as TGTGCCAGCAGCTTAGGTTTCGGAGGATCAGATACGCAGTATTTT.

This clone has just a few counts. The rearrangement uses TRBV28 and TRBJ1-1; TRBD1 agrees at 8 bases. The CDR3 contains 14 residues. The junction had 11 bases not matched to a gene; V was cut back by 3 bases and J by 11 bases. From germline, CDR1 is MDHEN and CDR2 SYDVKM. The CDR3 DNA sequence: TGTGCCAGCAGTTTGACCGCGGGGCAGGGGGCGGCTTTCTTT. Its translation: CASSLTAGQGAAFF.

The V gene is TRBV7-2, the J gene TRBJ2-1; tentatively, D is TRBD2 (6 bases). The CDR3 has 14 amino acids. Deletions cut 5 bases from V and 7 bases from J, with 15 bases between. From germline, CDR1 is SGHTA and CDR2 FQGNSA. CDR3 region: CASSPPGRTNEQFF. CDR3 bases: TGTGCCAGCAGCCCCCCGGGGAGGACAAATGAGCAGTTCTTC.

The rearrangement joins TRBV5-1 to TRBJ2-7, with 15 bases matching TRBD2. CDR3 length equals 16 residues. J lost 4 bases, V lost 0 bases, and 2 bases had no gene match. Germline loops: CDR1 SGHRS, CDR2 YFSETQ. The CDR3 nucleotides read TGCGCCAGCAGCTTGGGGACTAGCGGGGGGGTATACGAGCAGTACTTC. Protein: CASSLGTSGGVYEQYF.

The J gene is TRBJ1-1, the V gene TRBV28, with D possibly being TRBD1 (6 bases). CDR1 and CDR2 from the germline V gene are MDHEN and SYDVKM. The CDR3 contains 15 residues. V was pared by 6 bases and J by 0 bases, with 14 bases between. The CDR3: CASSEGVSVNTEAFF. As DNA, the CDR3 is TGTGCCAGCAGCGAGGGGGTTTCTGTGAACACTGAAGCTTTCTTT.

CDR3 in DNA: TGTGCCAGCAGTGAACGTCAGGGCTATGGCTACACCTTC. Its protein is CASSERQGYGYTF. This chain links TRBV6-1 with TRBJ1-2, with a weak D call TRBD1 (5 bases). Germline V CDR1 and CDR2: MNHNS, SASEGT. Trimming took off 2 bases at V and 4 bases at J, with 8 bases between the two ends. CDR3 length: 13 amino acids.

This clone occurred a few times. This sequence joins TRBV6-2 or TRBV6-3 and TRBJ2-7; 9 bases map to TRBD2. This CDR3 is 14 amino acids long. Germline-derived CDR1 and CDR2 are MNHEY and SVGEGT. Trimming took 2 bases from V and 6 from J; bases not matched to a gene: 5. CDR3 sequence: CASSYAGGPGEQYF. DNA of the CDR3: TGTGCCAGCAGTTACGCGGGAGGGCCGGGCGAGCAGTACTTC.

This sequence joins TRBV30 and TRBJ2-1, with unresolved D. This CDR3 region has 14 residues. The V gene lost 1 base and the J gene lost 1 base, with 8 bases spanning the gap. From germline, CDR1 is GTSNPN and CDR2 SVGIG (reference sequence). The DNA of the CDR3 is TGTGCCTGGAGTGAAGGAGCGTCCTACAATGAGCAGTTCTTC. Its translation is CAWSEGASYNEQFF.